The clone carrying this TCR beta chain came up once. This entry belongs to a study of T cell changes during pregnancy in multiple sclerosis. This table comes from immunoSEQ multiplex PCR, and its TCRdb copy is limited to in-frame clones, with some not included. The sample yields 80,000 to 130,000 clones, roughly nine tenths seen once. V was clipped by 7 bases and J by 4 bases; unmatched bases: 4. Germline CDR1 LGHNA, CDR2 YNFKEQ. CDR3 length: 14 residues. This chain joins TRBV4-2 and TRBJ2-1; TRBD2 agrees at 10 bases. The sequences come from peripheral blood, collected in the second trimester of pregnancy. The sequence derives from a female donor with multiple sclerosis, enrolled in a pregnancy study. The DNA for the CDR3 is TGTGCCAGCAAAGGGACTAGCGATTACAATGAGCAGTTCTTC. It encodes CASKGTSDYNEQFF.